This T cell receptor beta chain derives from a study of T-cell memory formation after mild COVID-19. The wider study: Clusters of TCRs were largely donor specific. Study-level findings and limits: There was a balanced CD4/CD8 profile in clones contracting day 15 to 85, and later expanders leaned CD4+. Contracting CD8+ clones were enriched in EMRA, CD4+ mainly in CM and EM.

The CDR3 runs to 13 residues. The V and J ends lost 2 bases and 4 bases respectively, with 7 bases between them. The 5'RACE method, run with constant-segment primers, produced TCR alpha and TCR beta cDNA libraries (carrying sample barcodes and UMIs). TCRdb ran MiXCR on the 5' RACE reads and lists one entry per CDR3 protein. The data hold roughly 560,000 distinct CDR3 sequences, with roughly 22% observed a single time. Points on this clonotype: The antigen remains undetermined.

This chain joins TRBV12-3 or TRBV12-4 and TRBJ2-3, with D unclear. The sample comprised PBMCs or a T cell subset sorted from them (not recorded which). This TCR was sampled from an adult woman who had mild COVID-19 (a few samples of this study predate the infection). Cell type and time point are not known. This CDR3 is CASSLTPPDTQYF. Written as DNA, the CDR3 is TGTGCCAGCAGTTTAACGCCCCCAGATACGCAGTATTTT.